Below, 23 T cell receptor beta chains from the same sample are listed, as sequenced in a study of T cell repertoires in cytomegalovirus infection. Via MiXCR, TCRdb re-called the reads, giving one row per CDR3 protein. Of under 600,000 distinct CDR3 sequences listed, 16% are singletons. The specimen sequenced was CD8+ T cells from PBMCs. The source is a human donor in good health (CMV status not recorded). Some clones in this sample may be carry-over from other donors' samples.

Ten or more counts support this clonotype. The V gene is TRBV27, the J gene TRBJ2-7; weak D call: TRBD2 (5 bases). The CDR3 length is 20 residues. Germline V lookup: CDR1 MNHEY, CDR2 SMNVEV (reference sequence). Trimming left V 9 bases short and J 7 bases short, with 40 bases between. CDR3 DNA sequence: TGTGCCAGAAGTAGGAGACCGCAGGAACTTTTTGGCGGACTTGTGGGAGAGCAGTACTTC. This gives the protein CARSRRPQELFGGLVGEQYF.

This clonotype was seen repeatedly, ten times or more. The chain combines TRBV7-8 with TRBJ1-2, with 9 positions matching TRBD1. From germline, CDR1 is SGHVS and CDR2 FQNEAQ. The CDR3 extends over 16 amino acids. V lost 2 bases and J lost 2; bases outside the gene matches: 6. This CDR3 reads CASSLLRTGANYGYTF. The CDR3 DNA is TGTGCCAGCAGCTTACTTCGGACAGGGGCGAACTATGGCTACACCTTC.

As for this clonotype: The missing conserved phenylalanine or tryptophan at the end of this CDR3 makes a read error likely. This rearrangement joins TRBV27 to TRBJ2-7, with 15 nucleotides matching TRBD2. This CDR3 comprises 18 residues. The V gene end was trimmed by 4 bases and the J gene end by 6 bases; junction bases not matched to a gene: 13. CDR1 and CDR2 (germline): MNHEY, SMNVEV (reference sequence). The CDR3 spells CASSSLGLAGGPGIEQYL. The CDR3, as DNA: TGTGCCAGCAGTTCCCTCGGACTAGCGGGAGGGCCTGGAATCGAGCAGTACTTA.

This clonotype was recorded at least ten times. The chain joins TRBV11-2 to TRBJ2-1; 14 bases align to TRBD2. The CDR3 is made up of 17 amino acids. V shed 5 bases, J shed 0 bases, and the junction held 3 bases outside the gene matches. Germline V gene data show CDR1 as SGHAT and CDR2 as FQNNGV. The CDR3: CASSGLAGGHSYNEQFF. CDR3 nucleotides: TGTGCCAGCAGCGGACTAGCGGGGGGACACTCCTACAATGAGCAGTTCTTC.

The rearrangement uses TRBV29-1 and TRBJ2-7; the D call may be TRBD1 or TRBD2 (5 bases each). The CDR3 length is 14 residues. Germline CDR1 reads SQVTM; CDR2 reads ANQGSEA. The V gene lost 5 bases and the J gene lost 7 bases, with 21 bases spanning the gap. CDR3 coding DNA: TGCAGCGTTTGCCGGGACGGCGTTGAGTTAGAGCAGTACTTC. Translated, it gives CSVCRDGVELEQYF.

On this clonotype: The CDR3 ends on some other residue instead of the conserved phenylalanine or tryptophan, so this is likely a read error. The J gene is TRBJ2-7, the V gene TRBV20-1, with D perhaps TRBD1 (5 bases). The germline V gene encodes CDR1 DFQATT and CDR2 SNEGSKA (reference sequence). The V gene lost 6 bases and the J gene lost 3 bases, with 15 bases spanning the gap. CDR3 length: 13 residues. The CDR3 DNA sequence: TGCAGTGCCCTAAGGGGCCCACGCTACGAGCAGTACTTA. Translating gives CSALRGPRYEQYL.

The V and J genes are TRBV6-6 and TRBJ2-2; TRBD2 is a possible D gene (5 bases). The germline V gene has CDR1 MNHNY and CDR2 SVGAGI (reference sequence). CDR3 length equals 13 residues. The ends were cut back, 10 bases at V and 5 bases at J, with 14 bases in the middle. The CDR3 nucleotides are TGTGCCATCTCAGACTACCGGACCGGGGAGCTGTTTTTT. This codes for CAISDYRTGELFF.

There are many counts of this clonotype. This chain uses TRBV27 with TRBJ2-7; D might be TRBD2 (5 bases). The germline gives CDR1 MNHEY, CDR2 SMNVEV (reference sequence). This CDR3 is built from 12 residues. V lost 5 bases to trimming and J lost 4 bases, with 9 bases between them. The CDR3 region has the DNA TGTGCCAGCAGTGATGGGAGATACGAGCAGTACTTC. This sequence encodes CASSDGRYEQYF.

In its sample, this clonotype was seen many times. V gene TRBV28 combines with J gene TRBJ2-2; TRBD1 might be the D (6 bases). Trimming pared 2 bases from V and 6 bases from J, leaving 10 bases between. This CDR3 comprises 14 residues. Germline values: CDR1 MDHEN, CDR2 SYDVKM. The CDR3 loop is CASSLGAGAGELFF. In nucleotides, the CDR3 is TGTGCCAGCAGTTTAGGAGCAGGGGCCGGGGAGCTGTTTTTT.

This clonotype was seen more than once but under ten times. The chain employs TRBV19 and TRBJ1-2; D not resolved. The germline gives CDR1 LNHDA, CDR2 SQIVND (reference sequence). The CDR3 has 15 residues. V was pared by 4 bases and J by 7 bases, with 19 bases between. DNA for the CDR3: TGTGCCAGTAGTACCGGAGGCACGGGCCTAACTGGCTACACCTTC. It translates to CASSTGGTGLTGYTF. The entire variable domain, with the rest obtained from reference TRBV19 and TRBJ1-2, is as follows: DGGITQSPKYLFRKEGQNVTLSCEQNLNHDAMYWYRQDPGQGLRLIYYSQIVNDFQKGDIAEGYSVSREKKESFPLTVTSAQKNPTAFYLCASSTGGTGLTGYTFGSGTRLTVV.

In this sample, this clonotype turned up many times. V and J are TRBV20-1 and TRBJ1-1; D gene uncertain. Trimming shortened V by 1 base and J by 1 base, and 10 bases separated the two germline ends. Germline V gives CDR1 DFQATT, CDR2 SNEGSKA (reference sequence). The CDR3 is made up of 14 amino acids. The CDR3 DNA follows: TGCAGTGCTAGAGCGGACTACTGGAACACTGAAGCTTTCTTT. Translation gives CSARADYWNTEAFF.

The V and J genes are TRBV4-1 and TRBJ2-5; 11 nucleotides agree with TRBD2. Germline values: CDR1 MGHRA, CDR2 YSYEKL. V lost 2 bases and J lost 2; bases outside the gene matches: 7. The CDR3 has 17 residues. The CDR3 coding sequence is TGCGCCAGCAGCCAACTCTTAGCGGGGGGGCCACAAGAGACCCAGTACTTC. Translating it yields CASSQLLAGGPQETQYF.

The chain uses TRBV28 and TRBJ2-7, with 12 nucleotides matching TRBD2. The CDR3 contains 17 residues. Germline V CDR1 and CDR2: MDHEN, SYDVKM. V was clipped by 3 bases and J by 7 bases; unmatched bases: 13. CDR3 sequence reads: CASSFHRRLAGVGEQYF. DNA for the CDR3: TGTGCCAGCAGTTTTCATAGGCGACTAGCGGGAGTGGGGGAGCAGTACTTC.

This clonotype has more than one count but fewer than ten. The chain employs TRBV19 and TRBJ1-1; 7 bases map to TRBD1. CDR1 is LNHDA, CDR2 SQIVND, per germline (reference sequence). The CDR3 runs to 17 residues. J was trimmed by 4 bases and V by 3 bases; bases with no gene match: 14. The CDR3 region is CASSMATGVLGSTEAFF. CDR3 DNA sequence: TGTGCCAGTAGTATGGCTACAGGGGTTTTGGGGAGCACTGAAGCTTTCTTT.

The chain joins TRBV10-3 to TRBJ2-3, with D perhaps matching TRBD2 (6 bases). The V gene's germline CDR1 is ENHRY and CDR2 SYGVKD. The CDR3 sequence is 12 residues long. Trimming removed 5 bases from V and 4 bases from J, with 7 bases in between. The CDR3 region is CAISRGSDTQYF. The CDR3 region has the DNA TGTGCCATCAGTCGGGGGTCAGATACGCAGTATTTT.

In its sample, this clonotype was seen many times. CDR3: CSGGTGGRETQYF. As DNA, the CDR3 is TGCAGCGGAGGGACAGGGGGTCGAGAGACCCAGTACTTC. The chain uses TRBV29-1 and TRBJ2-5, with TRBD1 identical over 11 bases. Trimming cost V 7 bases and J 4 bases; bases outside gene matches: 5. The V gene's germline CDR1 is SQVTM and CDR2 ANQGSEA. The CDR3 length is 13 residues.

This clonotype was detected a few times. This rearrangement joins TRBV28 to TRBJ2-3; D may match TRBD1 or TRBD2 (5 bases each). The V end was cut by 2 bases, the J end by 5 bases, with 17 bases between. Germline CDR1 MDHEN, CDR2 SYDVKM. The CDR3 runs 16 residues. The CDR3 sequence: CASSLPSDSRGDTQYF. In DNA form, the CDR3 reads TGTGCCAGCAGTTTACCGTCTGACAGTCGGGGAGATACGCAGTATTTT.

This clonotype was picked up many times. The chain employs TRBV27 and TRBJ2-3, with 9 bases aligning to TRBD1. CDR1 and CDR2 from the germline V gene are MNHEY and SMNVEV (reference sequence). This CDR3 is built from 15 residues. After removal of 4 bases from V and 2 bases from J, the junction contained 4 bases not matched to a gene. CDR3 nucleotides: TGTGCCAGCAGTTACGGGACAGGGTACACAGATACGCAGTATTTT. As protein: CASSYGTGYTDTQYF.

This clonotype was counted many times. The chain uses TRBV15 and TRBJ2-1, with a tentative D call TRBD2 (7 bases). The CDR3 runs 15 residues. CDR1 LNHNV and CDR2 YYDKDF come from the germline V gene (reference sequence). Between the trimmed V and J ends, which lost 8 bases and 4 bases, there was a span of 18 bases. The CDR3 DNA reads as TGTGCCACCGGCGGTGGGGGGGCTAGTTACAATGAGCAGTTCTTC. Translated: CATGGGGASYNEQFF.

By frequency in the sample, this clonotype is medium-sized. The chain couples TRBV6-2 or TRBV6-3 to TRBJ1-4; no firm D call. Germline V gene data show CDR1 as MNHEY and CDR2 as SVGEGT. CDR3 length: 15 residues. V lost 1 base and J 5 bases, leaving 11 bases between the germline ends. Here the CDR3 reads CASSYFRAENEKLFF. The CDR3 nucleotides are TGTGCCAGCAGTTACTTTCGGGCAGAGAATGAAAAACTGTTTTTT.

Remarks on this clonotype: The junction departs from germline at one end; a sequencing error may be responsible. J is TRBJ2-1 and V is TRBV7-3; D gene unclear. The CDR3 consists of 15 residues. Germline V gene lookup returns CDR1 SGHTA and CDR2 FQGTGA. Here the CDR3 DNA reads TGTGCCACCAGCTTAAGGGCAAACTCCTACAATGAGCAGTTCTTC. This sequence encodes CATSLRANSYNEQFF.

This clonotype was seen only a few times. The V call is TRBV11-2, the J call TRBJ2-7; 9 bases are shared with TRBD1. Germline values: CDR1 SGHAT, CDR2 FQNNGV. The J segment lost 4 bases and the V segment lost 6 bases, leaving 10 bases of the junction unmatched. This CDR3 comprises 15 residues. DNA of the CDR3: TGTGCCAGCAGTGTCGGGACAGGGATAGGTTACGAGCAGTACTTC. Encoded protein: CASSVGTGIGYEQYF.

This clonotype was recorded a few times. The CDR3 loop is CASKTYEGLAGYEQFF. CDR3 in DNA: TGTGCCAGCAAGACCTACGAGGGACTAGCGGGATATGAGCAGTTCTTC. The chain carries TRBV28 and TRBJ2-1; 13 bases fit TRBD2. Germline CDR1 MDHEN, CDR2 SYDVKM. The length of the CDR3 is 16 residues. V lost 7 bases and J lost 8; bases outside the gene matches: 11.